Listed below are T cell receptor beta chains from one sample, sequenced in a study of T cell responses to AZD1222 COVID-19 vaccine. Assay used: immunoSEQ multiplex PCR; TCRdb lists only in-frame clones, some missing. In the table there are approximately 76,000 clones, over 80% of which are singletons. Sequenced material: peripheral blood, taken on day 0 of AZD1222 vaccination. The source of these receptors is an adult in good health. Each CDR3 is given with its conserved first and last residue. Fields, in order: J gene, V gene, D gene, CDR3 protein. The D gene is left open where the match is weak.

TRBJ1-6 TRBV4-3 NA CASSQDWTDSPLHF
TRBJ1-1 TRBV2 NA CASSNPRNTEAFF
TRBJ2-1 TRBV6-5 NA CASSYLNDPEQFF
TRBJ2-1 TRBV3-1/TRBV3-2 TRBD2 CASSQDLGRREDYNEQFF
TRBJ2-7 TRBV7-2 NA CASNSLGLTYEQYF
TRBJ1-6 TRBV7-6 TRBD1 CASSLRTGQRNSPLHF
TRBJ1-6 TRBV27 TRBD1 CASSPLDRDRNSPLHF
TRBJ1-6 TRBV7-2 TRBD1 CASSQTGGAYNSPLHF
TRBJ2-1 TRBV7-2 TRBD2 CASSLRGGNYNEQFF
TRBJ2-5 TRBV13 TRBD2 CASSARGLAGNQETQYF
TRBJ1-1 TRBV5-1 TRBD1 CASNQAGGTEAFF
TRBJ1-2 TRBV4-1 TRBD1 CASSQEATGEGYGYTF
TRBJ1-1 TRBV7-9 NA CASSHAGVNTEAFF
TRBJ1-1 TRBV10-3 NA CAALNRPGNTEAFF
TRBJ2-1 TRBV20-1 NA CSASFRSSYNEQFF
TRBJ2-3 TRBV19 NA CASSPKSPTEGITQYF
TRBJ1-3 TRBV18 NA CASSPRGRTGNTIYF
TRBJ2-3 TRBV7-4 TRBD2 CASSLSAGGVTDTQYF
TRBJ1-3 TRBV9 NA CASRRGDTSGNTIYF
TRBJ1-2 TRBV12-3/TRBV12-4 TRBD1 CASSTRGLYGYTF
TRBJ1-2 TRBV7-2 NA CASSLDAITNYGYTF
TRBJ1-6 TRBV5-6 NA CASSLGRGYNSPLHF
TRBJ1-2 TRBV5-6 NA CASSPQGTRSWGYTF
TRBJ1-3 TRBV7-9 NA CAAYGRKFGNTIYF
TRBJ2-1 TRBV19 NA CASSIGGSTYNEQFF
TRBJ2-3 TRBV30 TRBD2 CAWLGLAGFTDTQYF
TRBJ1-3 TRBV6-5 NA CASRGVAGNTIYF
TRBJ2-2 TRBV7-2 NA CASRGMDIGELFF
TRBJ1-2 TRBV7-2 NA CASSRPDGNYGYTF
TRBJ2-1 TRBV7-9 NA CASSPIAFSYNEQFF
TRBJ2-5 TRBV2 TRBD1 CASSRGPGQAKETQYF
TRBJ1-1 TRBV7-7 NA CASSLDRNTEAFF
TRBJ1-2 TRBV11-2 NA CASSSGPGYTF
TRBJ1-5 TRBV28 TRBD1 CASFNRGSNQPQHF
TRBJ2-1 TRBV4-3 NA CASSPYGGPYEQFF
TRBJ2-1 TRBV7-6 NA CASSPDPGHLLIDNEQFF
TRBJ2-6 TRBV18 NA CASSPRLSDSGANVLTF
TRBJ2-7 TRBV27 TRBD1 CASSPRTGTYEQYF
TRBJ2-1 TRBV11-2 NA CASSLRQSNEQFF
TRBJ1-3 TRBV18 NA CASSEDTALSGNTIYF
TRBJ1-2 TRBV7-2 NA CASSRVGDYTF
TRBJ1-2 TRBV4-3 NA CASSQMVQDYGYTF
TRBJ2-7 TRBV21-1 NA CASRGSSYEQYF
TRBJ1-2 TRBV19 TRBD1 CASSLPGTGGLLDGYTF
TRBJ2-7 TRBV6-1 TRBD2 CASGIAGDYYEQYF
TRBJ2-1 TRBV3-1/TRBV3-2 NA CASSQDVQGSPYNEQFF
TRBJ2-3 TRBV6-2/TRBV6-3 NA CASSYSRQSTDTQYF
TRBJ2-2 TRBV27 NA CASSFSGLTGELFF
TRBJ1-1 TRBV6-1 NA CASSEERAMNTEAFF
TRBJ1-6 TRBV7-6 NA CASSLGAGGNYNSPLHF
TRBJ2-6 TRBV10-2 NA CASRDSSGANVLTF
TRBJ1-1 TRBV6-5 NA CASSFGGPNTEAFF
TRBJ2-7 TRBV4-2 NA CASSHGMGYEQYF
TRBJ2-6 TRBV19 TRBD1 CASSVPRTGGVSGANVLTF